The 8 T cell receptor beta chains below were found in one sample sequenced in a study of T cell repertoires in cytomegalovirus infection. MiXCR, run by TCRdb on the reads, gives a single entry per CDR3 protein. The sample records some 400,000 distinct CDR3 sequences, about a third being singletons. The sequenced material came from PBMCs. The receptor set was obtained from a human donor in good health (CMV status not recorded). Some clones in this sample may be carry-over from other donors' samples.

On this clonotype: This may be a read error, as it is one base from a much larger clone. This chain uses TRBV7-9 with TRBJ2-3, with D perhaps TRBD2 (6 bases). This CDR3 is built from 15 residues. CDR1 and CDR2 (germline): SEHNR, FQNEAQ (reference sequence). Trimming shortened V by 2 bases and J by 6 bases, and 15 bases separated the two germline ends. The CDR3 spells CASSLHAGCVDTQYF. The CDR3 DNA follows: TGTGCCAGCAGCTTACACGCGGGGTGCGTTGATACGCAGTATTTT. The whole variable domain, filled in from reference TRBV7-9 and TRBJ2-3, reads DTGVSQNPRHKITKRGQNVTFRCDPISEHNRLYWYRQTLGQGPEFLTYFQNEAQLEKSRLLSDRFSAERPKGSFSTLEIQRTEQGDSAMYLCASSLHAGCVDTQYFGPGTRLTVL.

This clonotype was observed a handful of times. The chain couples TRBV10-3 to TRBJ2-7, with D perhaps matching TRBD2 (6 bases). Trimming left V 10 bases short and J 4 bases short, with 14 bases between. CDR1 is ENHRY, CDR2 SYGVKD, per germline. The CDR3 is 12 residues long. In DNA form, the CDR3 reads TGTGCCACTAAAGTAGGAGGGTACGAGCAGTACTTC. Its translation is CATKVGGYEQYF.

V and J are TRBV11-2 and TRBJ2-5; TRBD2 agrees at 9 bases. The germline V gene has CDR1 SGHAT and CDR2 FQNNGV. Trimming cost V 5 bases and J 5 bases; bases outside gene matches: 15. The CDR3 has 17 amino acids. CDR3 coding DNA: TGTGCCAGCAGCCCGGTGGGATTAGCGGGGGCAGGGGAGACCCAGTACTTC. This translates into CASSPVGLAGAGETQYF.

This clonotype was picked up a small number of times. The junction differs from germline at one of its ends, possibly a read error. The CDR3 DNA sequence: TGTGCCAGCAGCTCCGGGACAGGGTTTCGCTTC. It translates to CASSSGTGFRF. The chain joins TRBV7-8 to TRBJ2-1; 9 bases agree with TRBD1. There are 11 residues in the CDR3. The germline V gene encodes CDR1 SGHVS and CDR2 FQNEAQ. Full variable domain (remainder filled in from reference TRBV7-8 and TRBJ2-1): GAGVSQSPRYKVAKRGQDVALRCDPISGHVSLFWYQQALGQGPEFLTYFQNEAQLDKSGLPSDRFFAERPEGSVSTLKIQRTQQEDSAVYLCASSSGTGFRFGPGTRLTVL.

There are a few counts of this clonotype. The V gene is TRBV2, the J gene TRBJ2-5, with TRBD1 as a possible D gene (5 bases). The CDR3 consists of 15 residues. Trimming pared 1 base from V and 4 bases from J, leaving 13 bases between. Per the germline V gene, CDR1 is SNHLY and CDR2 is FYNNEI. Here the CDR3 reads CASSEDVRERETQYF. The CDR3 nucleotides are TGTGCCAGCAGTGAAGATGTCAGGGAAAGAGAGACCCAGTACTTC.

V and J are TRBV6-1 and TRBJ1-5; TRBD1 agrees at 9 bases. The germline gives CDR1 MNHNS, CDR2 SASEGT. The CDR3 totals 13 residues. After removal of 6 bases from V and 6 bases from J, the junction contained 3 bases not matched to a gene. The CDR3: CASRGQGRQPQHF. CDR3 bases: TGTGCCAGCAGGGGACAGGGACGTCAGCCCCAGCATTTT.

The table lists this clonotype with a few counts. The chain carries TRBV4-2 and TRBJ2-2; 12 bases match TRBD2. Germline CDR1 and CDR2: LGHNA and YNFKEQ. The CDR3 runs 17 residues. J lost 4 bases, V lost 4 bases, and 7 bases had no gene match. As DNA, the CDR3 is TGTGCCAGCAGCCTCCCTAGCGGGGGGGCGCGCACCGGGGAGCTGTTTTTT. Encoded protein: CASSLPSGGARTGELFF.

The J gene is TRBJ2-7, the V gene TRBV12-3 or TRBV12-4; D perhaps matches TRBD1 (6 bases). This CDR3 has 16 amino acids. The V end was cut by 6 bases, the J end by 5 bases, with 23 bases between. The CDR3 spells CASSPHGGLGSNEQYF. CDR3 bases: TGTGCCAGCAGCCCCCATGGGGGCCTGGGATCTAACGAGCAGTACTTC.